This T cell receptor beta chain was documented in a study of read filtering for tumor transcriptome and immune sequencing. Across the whole study: Transcriptome libraries were built from DNase-treated RNA. The study's findings and limits: In IR-seq, single-read clonotypes were 70% to 85% of clonotypes but around 3.5% of reads. Without single-read clonotypes, shared clonotype proportions correlated more between IR-seq and RNA-seq.

From approximately 430 ng of RNA, a library with molecular barcoded alpha/delta and beta/gamma adaptors was made. Using its own MiXCR run on the reads, TCRdb lists one record per CDR3 protein. The table has tens of thousands of distinct CDR3 sequences, less than 25% seen once. V lost 6 bases and J lost 0, with 15 bases in between. This CDR3 spans 16 amino acids. From germline, CDR1 is LNHDA and CDR2 SQIVND (reference sequence). Within the sample, this clonotype is medium-sized. Antigen: not known. V gene TRBV19 combines with J gene TRBJ2-1; D is unresolved. The clonotype was recovered from a donor at least 40 years old with multiple myeloma. The source material was a population of CD138-negative cells sorted from bone marrow. The DNA for the CDR3 is TGTGCCAGTAGCCGCCAGGACCATACCTCCTACAATGAGCAGTTCTTC. Translation gives CASSRQDHTSYNEQFF.